This T cell receptor beta chain is from a study of blood T cell repertoires in COVID-19. Overall study context: Sites across the United States, Italy and Spain contributed samples from acute and convalescent COVID-19. Sources were T cells, B-cell-depleted T cells, or PBMCs; the material itself was cDNA or gDNA.

Sequenced by immunoSEQ multiplex PCR; TCRdb stores in-frame clones only, minus some. The profile shows about 200,000 clones, roughly 90% of them singletons. The CDR3 totals 14 residues. Germline CDR1 and CDR2: SGHAT and FQDESV (reference sequence). V dropped 4 bases and J dropped 4; count of bases not matched to a gene: 7. The receptor comes from a man in his fifties with COVID-19, enrolled during active disease. The gene calls are TRBV11-1 and TRBJ2-7; TRBD1 matches at 7 bases. Sequencing used peripheral blood. The CDR3 coding sequence is TGTGCCAGCAGCTACGCTAAGACAGGGTACGAGCAGTACTTC. Translation gives CASSYAKTGYEQYF. Based on the CDR3 plus reference TRBV11-1 and TRBJ2-7, the full variable domain is EAEVAQSPRYKITEKSQAVAFWCDPISGHATLYWYRQILGQGPELLVQFQDESVVDDSQLPKDRFSAERLKGVDSTLKIQPAELGDSAMYLCASSYAKTGYEQYFGPGTRLTVT.